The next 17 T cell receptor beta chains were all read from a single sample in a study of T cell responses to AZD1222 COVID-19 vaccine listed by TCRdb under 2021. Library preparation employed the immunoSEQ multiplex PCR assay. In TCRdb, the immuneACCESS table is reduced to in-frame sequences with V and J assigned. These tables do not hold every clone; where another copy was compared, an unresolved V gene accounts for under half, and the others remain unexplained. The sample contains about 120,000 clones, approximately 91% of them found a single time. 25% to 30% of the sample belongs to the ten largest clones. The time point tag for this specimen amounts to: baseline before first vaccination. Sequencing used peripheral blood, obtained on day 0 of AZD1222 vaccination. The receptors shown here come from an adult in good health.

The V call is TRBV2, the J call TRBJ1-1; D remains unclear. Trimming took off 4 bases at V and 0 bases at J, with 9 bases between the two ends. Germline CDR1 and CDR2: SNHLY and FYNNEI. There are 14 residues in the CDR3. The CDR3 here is CASSVSRLNTEAFF. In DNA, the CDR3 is TGTGCCAGCAGTGTAAGCAGGTTGAACACTGAAGCTTTCTTT.

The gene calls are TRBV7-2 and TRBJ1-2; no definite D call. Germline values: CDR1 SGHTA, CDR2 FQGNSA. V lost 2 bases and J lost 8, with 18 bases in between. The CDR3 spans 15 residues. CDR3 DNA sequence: TGTGCCAGCAGCTTATATTACAGCCAACGGGGAGGCTACACCTTC. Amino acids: CASSLYYSQRGGYTF.

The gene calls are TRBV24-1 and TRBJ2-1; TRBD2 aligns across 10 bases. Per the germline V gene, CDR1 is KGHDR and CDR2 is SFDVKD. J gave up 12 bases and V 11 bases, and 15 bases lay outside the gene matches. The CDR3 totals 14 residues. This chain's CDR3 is CASRMRQRGGVQFF. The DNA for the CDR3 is TGTGCCAGCAGGATGCGGCAGCGGGGGGGAGTGCAGTTCTTC.

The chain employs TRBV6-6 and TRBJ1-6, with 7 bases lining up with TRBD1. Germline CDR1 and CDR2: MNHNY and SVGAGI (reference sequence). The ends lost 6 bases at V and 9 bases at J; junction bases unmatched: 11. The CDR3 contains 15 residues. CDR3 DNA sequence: TGTGCCAGCAGCCGGGTCTTGACAGGGACTTCACCCCTCCACTTT. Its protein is CASSRVLTGTSPLHF.

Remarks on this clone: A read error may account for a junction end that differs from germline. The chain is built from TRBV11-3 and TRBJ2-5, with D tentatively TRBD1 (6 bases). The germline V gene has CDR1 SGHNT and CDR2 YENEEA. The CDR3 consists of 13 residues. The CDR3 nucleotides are TGTGCCAGCAGCCTAGACAGGACCCAGACCCAGTACTTC. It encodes CASSLDRTQTQYF.

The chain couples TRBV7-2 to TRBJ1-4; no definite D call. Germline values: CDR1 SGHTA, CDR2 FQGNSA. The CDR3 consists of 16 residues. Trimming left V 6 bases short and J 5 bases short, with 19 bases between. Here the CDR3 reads CASSSAAGLANEKLFF. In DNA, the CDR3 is TGTGCCAGCAGTTCCGCGGCGGGGTTGGCAAATGAAAAACTGTTTTTT.

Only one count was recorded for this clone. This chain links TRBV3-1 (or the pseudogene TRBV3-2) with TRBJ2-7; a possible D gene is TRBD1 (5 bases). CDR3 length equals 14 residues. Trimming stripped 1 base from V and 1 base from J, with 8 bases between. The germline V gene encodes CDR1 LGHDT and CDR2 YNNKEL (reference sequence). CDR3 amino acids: CASSQGTRSYEQYF. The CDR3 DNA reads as TGTGCCAGCAGCCAAGGGACACGTTCCTACGAGCAGTACTTC.

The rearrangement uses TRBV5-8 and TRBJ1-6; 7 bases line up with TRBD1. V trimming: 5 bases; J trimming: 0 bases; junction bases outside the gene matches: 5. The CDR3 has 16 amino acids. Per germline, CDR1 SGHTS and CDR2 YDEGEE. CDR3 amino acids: CASRGQTSSYNSPLHF. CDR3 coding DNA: TGTGCCAGCAGGGGACAGACGAGCTCCTATAATTCACCCCTCCACTTT. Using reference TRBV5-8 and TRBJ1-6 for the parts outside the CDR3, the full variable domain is EAGVTQSPTHLIKTRGQQATLRCSPISGHTSVYWYQQALGLGLQFLLWYDEGEERNRGNFPPRFSGRQFPNYSSELNVNALELEDSALYLCASRGQTSSYNSPLHFGNGTRLTVT.

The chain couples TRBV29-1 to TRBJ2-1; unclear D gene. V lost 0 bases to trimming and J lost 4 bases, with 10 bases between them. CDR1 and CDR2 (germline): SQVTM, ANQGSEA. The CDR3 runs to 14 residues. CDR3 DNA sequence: TGCAGCGTTGAAGATTCCTTAGGGTACAATGAGCAGTTCTTC. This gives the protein CSVEDSLGYNEQFF.

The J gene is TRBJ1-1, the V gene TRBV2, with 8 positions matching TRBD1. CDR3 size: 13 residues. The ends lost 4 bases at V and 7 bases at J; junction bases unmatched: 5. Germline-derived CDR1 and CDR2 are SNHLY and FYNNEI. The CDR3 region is CASSAQGAVEAFF. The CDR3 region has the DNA TGTGCCAGCAGTGCTCAGGGGGCAGTTGAAGCTTTCTTT. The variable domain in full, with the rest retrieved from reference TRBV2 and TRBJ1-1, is EPEVTQTPSHQVTQMGQEVILRCVPISNHLYFYWYRQILGQKVEFLVSFYNNEISEKSEIFDDQFSVERPDGSNFTLKIRSTKLEDSAMYFCASSAQGAVEAFFGQGTRLTVV.

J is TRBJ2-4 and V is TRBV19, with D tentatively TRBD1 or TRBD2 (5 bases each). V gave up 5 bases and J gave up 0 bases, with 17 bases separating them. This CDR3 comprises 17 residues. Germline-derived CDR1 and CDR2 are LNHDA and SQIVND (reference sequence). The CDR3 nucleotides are TGTGCCAGTAGTCTCTCCGGGACGTCACTAGCCAAAAACATTCAGTACTTC. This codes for CASSLSGTSLAKNIQYF. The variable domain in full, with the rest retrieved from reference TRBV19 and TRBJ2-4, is DGGITQSPKYLFRKEGQNVTLSCEQNLNHDAMYWYRQDPGQGLRLIYYSQIVNDFQKGDIAEGYSVSREKKESFPLTVTSAQKNPTAFYLCASSLSGTSLAKNIQYFGAGTRLSVL.

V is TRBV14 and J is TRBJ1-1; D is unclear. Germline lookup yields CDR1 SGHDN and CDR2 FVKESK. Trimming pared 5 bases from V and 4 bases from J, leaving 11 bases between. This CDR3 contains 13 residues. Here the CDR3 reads CASSVNLGTEAFF. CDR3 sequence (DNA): TGTGCCAGCAGCGTCAATCTGGGCACTGAAGCTTTCTTT.

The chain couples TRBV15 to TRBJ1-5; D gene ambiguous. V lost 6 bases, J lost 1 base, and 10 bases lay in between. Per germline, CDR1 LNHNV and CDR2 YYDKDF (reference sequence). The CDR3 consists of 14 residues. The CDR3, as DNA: TGTGCCACCAGGCCCCGGGAGAGCAATCAGCCCCAGCATTTT. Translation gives CATRPRESNQPQHF.

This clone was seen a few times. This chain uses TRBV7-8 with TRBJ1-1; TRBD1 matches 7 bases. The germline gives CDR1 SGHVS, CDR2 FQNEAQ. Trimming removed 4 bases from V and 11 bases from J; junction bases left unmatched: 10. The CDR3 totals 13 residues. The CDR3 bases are TGTGCCAGCAGCTCTGCGGAGGGGGCACGGGCTTTCTTT. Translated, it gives CASSSAEGARAFF.

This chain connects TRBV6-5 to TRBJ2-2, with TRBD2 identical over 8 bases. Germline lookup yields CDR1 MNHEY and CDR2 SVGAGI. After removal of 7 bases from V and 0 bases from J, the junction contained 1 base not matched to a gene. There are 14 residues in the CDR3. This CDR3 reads CASIAGSNTGELFF. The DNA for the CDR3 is TGTGCCAGCATAGCGGGGTCGAACACCGGGGAGCTGTTTTTT.

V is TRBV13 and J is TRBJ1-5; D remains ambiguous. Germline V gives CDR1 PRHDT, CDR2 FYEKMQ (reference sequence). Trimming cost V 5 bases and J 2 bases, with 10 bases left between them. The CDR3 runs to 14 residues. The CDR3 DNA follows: TGTGCCAGCAGCGCTCCCGGTGGCAATCAGCCCCAGCATTTT. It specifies CASSAPGGNQPQHF.

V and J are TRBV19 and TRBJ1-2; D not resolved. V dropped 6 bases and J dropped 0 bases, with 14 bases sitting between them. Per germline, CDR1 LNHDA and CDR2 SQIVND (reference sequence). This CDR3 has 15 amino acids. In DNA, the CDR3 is TGTGCCAGTAGATTCCAGGATCGAGCTAACTATGGCTACACCTTC. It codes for CASRFQDRANYGYTF.